The 27 T cell receptor beta chains in this list originate from one sample, sequenced in a study of blood T cells in healthy people across ages. The use of a sample-barcoded 5' primer and a J-beta primer mix characterized a second PCR of about 7 to 12 cycles. In TCRdb, the 5' RACE reads were re-called with MiXCR into one record per CDR3 protein. Of about 780,000 distinct CDR3 sequences in the sample, around 45% are singletons; the top ten hold around a sixth. Sequencing used blood. The receptors shown here come from a man older than 75 in good health.

The chain couples TRBV20-1 to TRBJ2-3, with D uncertain. Trimming pared 6 bases from V and 0 bases from J, leaving 10 bases between. CDR1 and CDR2 from the germline V gene are DFQATT and SNEGSKA (reference sequence). The CDR3 consists of 13 residues. CDR3 coding DNA: TGCAGTGCCAGCCTGGCTAGCACAGATACGCAGTATTTT. The encoded protein is CSASLASTDTQYF.

V and J are TRBV29-1 and TRBJ1-2; the D is unclear. Germline values: CDR1 SQVTM, CDR2 ANQGSEA. The CDR3 extends over 13 amino acids. V dropped 4 bases and J dropped 3 bases, with 12 bases sitting between them. The CDR3 coding sequence is TGCAGCGTTGTAGCCCCGACCTACTATGGCTACACCTTC. Translation: CSVVAPTYYGYTF.

The chain combines TRBV5-1 with TRBJ2-2; D not certain. Trimming stripped 5 bases from V and 6 bases from J, with 14 bases between. This CDR3 has 14 residues. Germline V gene data show CDR1 as SGHRS and CDR2 as YFSETQ. The CDR3 here is CASRPDGLAGELFF. The CDR3 DNA reads TGCGCCAGCAGGCCTGACGGTTTGGCCGGGGAGCTGTTTTTT.

The V and J genes are TRBV6-1 and TRBJ2-7; 7 positions match TRBD1. Germline V CDR1 and CDR2: MNHNS, SASEGT. The V and J ends lost 2 bases and 2 bases, in that order; junction bases with no gene match: 6. CDR3 length: 15 amino acids. The CDR3 region has the DNA TGTGCCAGCAGTGAATCAGGACAGGTAACCTACGAGCAGTACTTC. It codes for CASSESGQVTYEQYF.

This clonotype was detected only a few times. The chain employs TRBV7-2 and TRBJ2-7; TRBD1 or TRBD2 may be the D gene (7 bases each). The CDR3 runs 15 residues. Germline-derived CDR1 and CDR2 are SGHTA and FQGNSA. V was cut by 4 bases and J by 3 bases, with 16 bases left in between. This chain's CDR3 is CASSSQRDRLYEQYF. CDR3 nucleotides: TGTGCCAGCAGCTCCCAGCGGGACAGACTCTACGAGCAGTACTTC.

The chain uses TRBV12-3 or TRBV12-4 and TRBJ1-1; 7 nucleotides match TRBD1. The J segment lost 2 bases and the V segment lost 5 bases, leaving 5 bases of the junction unmatched. The CDR3 spans 14 residues. The CDR3 nucleotides read TGTGCCAGCAGTGCGGGGACAGAAAACACTGAAGCTTTCTTT. Translated: CASSAGTENTEAFF.

The chain has TRBV20-1 and TRBJ2-7; D unclear. Germline loops: CDR1 DFQATT, CDR2 SNEGSKA (reference sequence). This CDR3 comprises 16 residues. Deletions cut 6 bases from V and 0 bases from J, with 21 bases between. The CDR3 region has the DNA TGCAGTGCCGACCAGTATGAAGACGGCGTCTCCTACGAGCAGTACTTC. This encodes CSADQYEDGVSYEQYF.

The rearrangement uses TRBV15 and TRBJ2-1; 7 nucleotides align to TRBD2. This CDR3 has 16 residues. Germline trimming cut 5 bases from V and 0 bases from J; bases unmatched to any gene: 7. Germline CDR1 is LNHNV and CDR2 is YYDKDF (reference sequence). CDR3 sequence reads: CATSPRDYFSYNEQFF. The CDR3 nucleotides read TGTGCCACCAGCCCCCGGGACTACTTCTCCTACAATGAGCAGTTCTTC.

The chain combines TRBV7-2 with TRBJ2-5, with D maybe TRBD2 (7 bases). Germline V lookup: CDR1 SGHTA, CDR2 FQGNSA. V was clipped by 8 bases and J by 11 bases, with 18 bases between them. CDR3 length: 12 amino acids. The CDR3 DNA follows: TGTGCCAGCGGGGGCTACAGCGGGGAGCAGTACTTC. It codes for CASGGYSGEQYF.

The chain recombines TRBV4-1 with TRBJ2-1; D remains unclear. CDR1 MGHRA and CDR2 YSYEKL come from the germline V gene. V lost 2 bases, J lost 8 bases, and 10 bases lay in between. This CDR3 comprises 13 residues. CDR3 amino acids: CASSQILGDEQFF. In DNA form, the CDR3 reads TGCGCCAGCAGCCAAATACTTGGAGATGAGCAGTTCTTC.

CDR3 coding DNA: TGCAGCGCCTTAGCGGGAGGGCCTAGCAATGAGCAGTTCTTC. Its protein product is CSALAGGPSNEQFF. V gene TRBV29-1 combines with J gene TRBJ2-1, with 11 bases that match TRBD2. The germline gives CDR1 SQVTM, CDR2 ANQGSEA. J lost 6 bases, V lost 7 bases, and 8 bases had no gene match. CDR3 length: 14 residues.

This chain uses TRBV12-3 or TRBV12-4 with TRBJ2-1; TRBD2 matches at 10 bases. This CDR3 is 15 amino acids long. With V trimmed by 10 bases and J by 0 bases, 6 bases remained unmatched. The CDR3 reads CATRTSGSSYNEQFF. CDR3 DNA: TGTGCCACCCGGACTAGCGGTAGCTCCTACAATGAGCAGTTCTTC.

On this clonotype: At one boundary the junction diverges from the germline segment, which might be a read error. CDR3 sequence (DNA): TGTGCCAGCAATCAACTAGCGGGGAGAAGCTCCTACAAGGAGCAGTTCTTC. Translating it yields CASNQLAGRSSYKEQFF. The rearrangement uses TRBV12-3 or TRBV12-4 and TRBJ2-1; 10 bases match TRBD2. The CDR3 sequence is 17 residues long.

This clonotype occurred many times. The rearrangement links TRBV20-1 to TRBJ2-3; 7 bases align to TRBD1. The CDR3 has 16 amino acids. Germline CDR1 DFQATT, CDR2 SNEGSKA (reference sequence). V was clipped by 4 bases and J by 6 bases; unmatched bases: 16. The CDR3 loop reads CSAKPPGLTRGDTQYF. The DNA for the CDR3 is TGCAGTGCTAAGCCCCCTGGACTCACCAGGGGGGATACGCAGTATTTT.

This sequence joins TRBV12-3 or TRBV12-4 and TRBJ1-1; TRBD1 might be the D (5 bases). This CDR3 is 14 amino acids long. With 6 bases removed from V and 0 bases from J, the gap between germline ends came to 11 bases. CDR3 sequence reads: CASRPGTLNTEAFF. The CDR3 region has the DNA TGTGCCAGCAGACCCGGGACGCTGAACACTGAAGCTTTCTTT.

This chain connects TRBV7-2 to TRBJ2-7; no clear D. CDR1 and CDR2 from the germline V gene are SGHTA and FQGNSA. There are 13 residues in the CDR3. The V and J ends lost 1 base and 10 bases respectively, with 14 bases between them. The CDR3 protein is CASSLDPRRLQYF. CDR3 in DNA: TGTGCCAGCAGCTTAGACCCCCGCCGACTTCAGTACTTC.

The V and J genes are TRBV20-1 and TRBJ2-6; D gene uncertain. Germline values: CDR1 DFQATT, CDR2 SNEGSKA (reference sequence). V was shortened by 1 base and J by 0 bases, with 13 bases between the two germline ends. This CDR3 contains 17 residues. CDR3 bases: TGCAGTGCTAGAGGGGGTCAGGCGAGCTCTGGGGCCAACGTCCTGACTTTC. The encoded protein is CSARGGQASSGANVLTF.

The chain couples TRBV20-1 to TRBJ2-4; D possibly corresponds to TRBD1 (6 bases). The germline CDR1 and CDR2 sequences are DFQATT and SNEGSKA (reference sequence). CDR3 length equals 14 residues. Trimming pared 2 bases from V and 6 bases from J, leaving 14 bases between. CDR3 protein: CSARRQGNLNIQYF. CDR3 sequence (DNA): TGCAGTGCTAGACGTCAGGGGAACCTAAACATTCAGTACTTC.

The rearrangement uses TRBV18 and TRBJ2-1; D perhaps matches TRBD2 (5 bases). Germline CDR1 is KGHSH and CDR2 is LQKENI. The CDR3 extends over 16 amino acids. The V end was cut by 3 bases, the J end by 9 bases, with 21 bases between. This chain's CDR3 is CASSPVGFGGRSEQFF. The DNA for the CDR3 is TGTGCCAGCTCACCTGTGGGGTTTGGAGGTCGTAGTGAGCAGTTCTTC.

The chain uses TRBV21-1 and TRBJ2-1; the table's D call TRBD1 went unverified against the DNA. TRBV21-1 has pseudogene status. This CDR3 spans 17 amino acids. CDR3 amino acids: CASSRNNRDCSYNEQFF. The CDR3 nucleotides read TGTGCCAGCAGCAGAAACAACAGGGATTGTTCCTACAATGAGCAGTTCTTC.

The chain couples TRBV4-3 to TRBJ2-1, with TRBD2 matching 9 bases. The CDR3 runs to 15 residues. The germline gives CDR1 LGHNA, CDR2 YSLEER. V gave up 1 base and J gave up 8 bases; unmatched junction bases: 6. CDR3 DNA sequence: TGCGCCAGCAGCCAAGGACTAGCGGCTAAAGATGAGCAGTTCTTC. Protein sequence: CASSQGLAAKDEQFF.

This rearrangement joins TRBV2 to TRBJ2-1; 7 nucleotides line up with TRBD1. Judging by the DNA end, TRBJ2-7 fits better; the J call may be wrong. The CDR3 is 14 residues long. The V gene's germline CDR1 is SNHLY and CDR2 FYNNEI. CDR3 coding DNA: TGTGCCAGCAGGGCCGGGACAGCTGAACCCGAGCAGTACTTC. Protein: CASRAGTAEPEQYF.

The chain employs TRBV7-2 and TRBJ2-4; 10 bases agree with TRBD2. The V gene's germline CDR1 is SGHTA and CDR2 FQGNSA. The CDR3 spans 16 residues. The V gene end was trimmed by 0 bases and the J gene end by 13 bases; junction bases not matched to a gene: 12. In DNA, the CDR3 is TGTGCCAGCAGCTTAGCGGCTAGCGGGAGCCCCTACGGGCAGTACTTC. Protein product: CASSLAASGSPYGQYF.

A single count supports this clonotype. J is TRBJ2-5 and V is TRBV6-5; 13 bases align to TRBD2. Germline CDR1 MNHEY, CDR2 SVGAGI. The V and J ends lost 5 bases and 11 bases, in that order; junction bases with no gene match: 8. CDR3 length: 14 amino acids. CDR3 region: CASSRLAGGGEQYF. In DNA, the CDR3 is TGTGCCAGCAGTCGACTAGCGGGAGGAGGTGAGCAGTACTTC.

As to this clonotype: A much larger clonotype is one base distant, so this may be a read error. The rearrangement uses TRBV5-5 and TRBJ2-1; 8 bases align to TRBD2. CDR1 is SGHKS, CDR2 YYEKEE, per germline (reference sequence). The CDR3 is 13 residues long. CDR3 DNA: TGTGCCAGCAGCCTAGCGGGTCCGAATGAGCGGTTCTTC. It codes for CASSLAGPNERFF.

This clonotype was counted at least ten times. V gene TRBV5-5 combines with J gene TRBJ2-7; possibly TRBD1 for D (5 bases). V was shortened by 0 bases and J by 5 bases, with 12 bases between the two germline ends. Per the germline V gene, CDR1 is SGHKS and CDR2 is YYEKEE (reference sequence). The CDR3 contains 14 residues. The CDR3 region has the DNA TGTGCCAGCAGCTTGGAGGTTACCAGGGACGAGCAGTACTTC. Its protein is CASSLEVTRDEQYF.

Notes on this clonotype: This likely stems from a read error, as it lies one base from a far larger clone. The chain employs TRBV5-6 and TRBJ2-7; D is ambiguous. CDR1 SGHDT and CDR2 YYEEEE come from the germline V gene. The CDR3 is 12 amino acids. The CDR3 sequence is CACSLGNYEQYF. CDR3 coding DNA: TGTGCCTGCAGCTTGGGGAACTACGAGCAGTACTTC.